Below are 15 T cell receptor beta chains sequenced from a single sample in a study of beta chain features in type 1 diabetes. The authors reverse transcribed all of the isolated RNA, so sequencing captured expressed TCRB transcripts. TCRdb keeps only in-frame clones here, not all; method: immunoSEQ multiplex PCR. Among a few hundred thousand clones listed, approximately 11% were seen once. The sample taken for sequencing was central memory CD4+ T cells from blood. These receptors were obtained from a man younger than 35 in good health.

This clone was recorded a few times. The chain recombines TRBV4-2 with TRBJ2-1; 11 bases fit TRBD2. The length of the CDR3 is 17 residues. J was trimmed by 9 bases and V by 3 bases; bases with no gene match: 13. Per the germline V gene, CDR1 is LGHNA and CDR2 is YNFKEQ. CDR3 DNA sequence: TGTGCCAGCAGCCAGGAGCCTACTAGCGGGAGTTTGAGTGAGCAGTTCTTC. Residues: CASSQEPTSGSLSEQFF.

This clone has more than one count but fewer than ten. The CDR3 coding sequence is TGTGCCAGCAGCTTATACGATAATGAGCAGTTCTTC. Amino acid sequence: CASSLYDNEQFF. The V call is TRBV7-9, the J call TRBJ2-1; D is ambiguous. Per germline, CDR1 SEHNR and CDR2 FQNEAQ (reference sequence). This CDR3 has 12 residues. Trimming shortened V by 2 bases and J by 7 bases, and 6 bases separated the two germline ends.

The V and J genes are TRBV5-1 and TRBJ2-3, with D perhaps assigned TRBD1 or TRBD2 (5 bases each). The CDR3 length is 14 residues. Between the trimmed V and J ends, which lost 4 bases and 2 bases, there was a span of 11 bases. From germline, CDR1 is SGHRS and CDR2 YFSETQ. DNA of the CDR3: TGCGCCAGCAGCCTCGGGGCAGTCACAGATACGCAGTATTTT. Its translation: CASSLGAVTDTQYF.

In its sample, this clone was seen a few times. The chain recombines TRBV9 with TRBJ1-2; 7 bases match TRBD1. CDR3 length: 13 amino acids. Looked up from germline, CDR1 is SGDLS and CDR2 is YYNGEE. V lost 4 bases to trimming and J lost 6 bases; unmatched junction nucleotides: 6. Here the CDR3 DNA reads TGTGCCAGCAGCCAGACAGGGTATGATGGCTACACCTTC. This translates into CASSQTGYDGYTF.

V usage is TRBV5-1 and J usage is TRBJ2-5; D perhaps matches TRBD2 (6 bases). The V gene lost 1 base and the J gene lost 2 bases, with 9 bases spanning the gap. The germline gives CDR1 SGHRS, CDR2 YFSETQ. CDR3 size: 14 residues. This CDR3 reads CASSLNGGQETQYF. Written as DNA, the CDR3 is TGCGCCAGCAGCTTGAACGGGGGACAAGAGACCCAGTACTTC.

In this sample, this clone turned up a few times. Different DNA sequences within this sample yield the same CDR3. The rearrangement joins TRBV30 to TRBJ1-1, with 8 bases that match TRBD1. Germline values: CDR1 GTSNPN, CDR2 SVGIG (reference sequence). The CDR3 totals 13 residues. After removal of 3 bases from V and 1 base from J, the junction contained 1 base not matched to a gene. CDR3 loop: CAWSGTGNTEAFF. The CDR3 DNA follows: TGTGCCTGGAGCGGGACAGGGAACACTGAAGCTTTCTTT. Using reference TRBV30 and TRBJ1-1 for the parts outside the CDR3, the full variable domain is SQTIHQWPATLVQPVGSPLSLECTVEGTSNPNLYWYRQAAGRGLQLLFYSVGIGQISSEVPQNLSASRPQDRQFILSSKKLLLSDSGFYLCAWSGTGNTEAFFGQGTRLTVV.

This clone was observed at least ten times. The rearrangement links TRBV10-3 to TRBJ2-1; no reliable D call. Trimming shortened V by 4 bases and J by 6 bases, and 16 bases separated the two germline ends. The V gene's germline CDR1 is ENHRY and CDR2 SYGVKD. The CDR3 consists of 15 residues. The CDR3 DNA is TGTGCCATCAGTGGGGCCTGGGCGATACGCAATGAGCAGTTCTTC. It is translated as CAISGAWAIRNEQFF.

This clone was observed a handful of times. The genes are TRBV7-9 and TRBJ2-1; tentative D call: TRBD1 (5 bases). The CDR3 is 14 amino acids. The germline V and J ends were trimmed by 3 bases and 1 base, with 7 bases remaining between them. The germline CDR1 and CDR2 sequences are SEHNR and FQNEAQ (reference sequence). CDR3 amino acids: CASSLAGSYNEQFF. Written as DNA, the CDR3 is TGTGCCAGCAGCTTGGCAGGGTCCTACAATGAGCAGTTCTTC.

V usage is TRBV5-1 and J usage is TRBJ1-1; D gene uncertain. V shed 2 bases and J shed 0 bases, with 11 bases lying between them. The length of the CDR3 is 15 residues. CDR1 is SGHRS and CDR2 is YFSETQ in the germline V gene. The CDR3 sequence is CASSLGNSLNTEAFF. CDR3 nucleotides: TGCGCCAGCAGCTTAGGAAACAGCTTGAACACTGAAGCTTTCTTT. Variable domain in full (rest from reference TRBV5-1 and TRBJ1-1): KAGVTQTPRYLIKTRGQQVTLSCSPISGHRSVSWYQQTPGQGLQFLFEYFSETQRNKGNFPGRFSGRQFSNSRSEMNVSTLELGDSALYLCASSLGNSLNTEAFFGQGTRLTVV.

This clone was counted many times. V is TRBV7-3 and J is TRBJ2-3; unclear D gene. Germline CDR1 and CDR2: SGHTA and FQGTGA. This CDR3 comprises 14 residues. Trimming took 3 bases from V and 4 from J, leaving 11 bases between them. CDR3 region: CASSFQAAADTQYF. In DNA form, the CDR3 reads TGTGCCAGCAGCTTTCAGGCCGCCGCAGATACGCAGTATTTT.

This clone was found a few times. The V and J genes are TRBV2 and TRBJ2-3, with TRBD2 identical over 14 bases. Trimming removed 6 bases from V and 5 bases from J; junction bases left unmatched: 4. CDR3 length: 15 amino acids. In germline, CDR1 is SNHLY, CDR2 FYNNEI. The DNA for the CDR3 is TGTGCCAGCAGGGGACTAGCGGGAGACCGAGATACGCAGTATTTT. Its protein is CASRGLAGDRDTQYF.

Points on this clone: A read error may be the cause here, since a much bigger clone is one base away. The chain couples TRBV25-1 to TRBJ2-7; a possible D gene is TRBD1 (5 bases). The CDR3 is 14 amino acids. Deletions cut 8 bases from V and 2 bases from J, with 16 bases between. CDR1 and CDR2 (germline): MGHDK, SYGVNS. This CDR3 reads CASAGVAGPYEQYF. The CDR3 DNA follows: TGTGCCAGCGCCGGTGTCGCAGGGCCCTACGAGCAGTACTTC.

This chain joins TRBV5-1 and TRBJ2-7; D remains ambiguous. The CDR3 is 14 residues long. From germline, CDR1 is SGHRS and CDR2 YFSETQ. Trimming pared 2 bases from V and 0 bases from J, leaving 9 bases between. CDR3 in DNA: TGCGCCAGCAGCTTAGGGTACGGCTCCTACGAGCAGTACTTC. This translates into CASSLGYGSYEQYF.

The gene calls are TRBV4-2 and TRBJ2-1; 10 bases match TRBD2. Germline V lookup: CDR1 LGHNA, CDR2 YNFKEQ. This CDR3 comprises 18 residues. Unmatched junction bases numbered 7, after V lost 0 bases and J lost 2 bases. The CDR3 nucleotides read TGTGCCAGCAGCCAAGATAGAAGCGGGAGGGGCACCTACAATGAGCAGTTCTTC. Its protein is CASSQDRSGRGTYNEQFF.

A few counts support this clone. This may be a read error, as it is one base from a much larger clone. Other DNA sequences within the sample encode an identical CDR3. The chain joins TRBV29-1 to TRBJ2-7; 12 bases are shared with TRBD1. The CDR3 contains 14 residues. Germline loops: CDR1 SQVTM, CDR2 ANQGSEA. J lost 2 bases, V lost 6 bases, and 5 bases had no gene match. The CDR3 region has the DNA TGCAGCGTGGGGGGACAGGGGGCCACCTACGAGCAGTACTTC. Protein: CSVGGQGATYEQYF.